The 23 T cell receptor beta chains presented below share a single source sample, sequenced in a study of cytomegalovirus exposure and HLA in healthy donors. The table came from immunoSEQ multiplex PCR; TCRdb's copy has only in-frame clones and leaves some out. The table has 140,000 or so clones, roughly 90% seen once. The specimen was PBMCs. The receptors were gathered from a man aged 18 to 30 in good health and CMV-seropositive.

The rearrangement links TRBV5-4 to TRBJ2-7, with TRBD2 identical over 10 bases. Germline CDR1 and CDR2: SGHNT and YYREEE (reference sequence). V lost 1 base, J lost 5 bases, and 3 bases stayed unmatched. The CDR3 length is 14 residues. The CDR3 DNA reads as TGTGCCAGCAGCTTGCCTAGCGGGGGTAACGAGCAGTACTTC. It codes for CASSLPSGGNEQYF. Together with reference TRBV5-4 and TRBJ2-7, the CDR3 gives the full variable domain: ETGVTQSPTHLIKTRGQQVTLRCSSQSGHNTVSWYQQALGQGPQFIFQYYREEENGRGNFPPRFSGLQFPNYSSELNVNALELDDSALYLCASSLPSGGNEQYFGPGTRLTVT.

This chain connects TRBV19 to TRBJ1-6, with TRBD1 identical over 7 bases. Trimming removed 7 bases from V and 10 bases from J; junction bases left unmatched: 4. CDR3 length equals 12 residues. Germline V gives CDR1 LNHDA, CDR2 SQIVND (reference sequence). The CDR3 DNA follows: TGTGCCAGTACCACAGGGGCCTCACCCCTCCACTTT. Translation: CASTTGASPLHF.

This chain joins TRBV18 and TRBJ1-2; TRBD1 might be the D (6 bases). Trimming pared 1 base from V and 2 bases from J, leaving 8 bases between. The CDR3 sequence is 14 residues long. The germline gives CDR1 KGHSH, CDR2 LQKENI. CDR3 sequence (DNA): TGTGCCAGCTCACCACTGGACAGAAACTATGGCTACACCTTC. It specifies CASSPLDRNYGYTF.

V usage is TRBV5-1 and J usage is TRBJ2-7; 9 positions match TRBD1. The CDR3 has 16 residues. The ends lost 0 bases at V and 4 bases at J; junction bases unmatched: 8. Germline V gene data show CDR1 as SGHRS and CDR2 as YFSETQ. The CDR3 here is CASSLASGQGLYEQYF. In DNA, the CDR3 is TGCGCCAGCAGCTTGGCTTCGGGACAGGGCCTGTACGAGCAGTACTTC.

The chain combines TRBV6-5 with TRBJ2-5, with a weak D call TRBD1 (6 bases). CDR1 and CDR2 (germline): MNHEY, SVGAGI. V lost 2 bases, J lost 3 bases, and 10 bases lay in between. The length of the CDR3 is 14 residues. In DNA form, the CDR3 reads TGTGCCAGCAGTTACCGGGACACGGAAGAGACCCAGTACTTC. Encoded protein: CASSYRDTEETQYF.

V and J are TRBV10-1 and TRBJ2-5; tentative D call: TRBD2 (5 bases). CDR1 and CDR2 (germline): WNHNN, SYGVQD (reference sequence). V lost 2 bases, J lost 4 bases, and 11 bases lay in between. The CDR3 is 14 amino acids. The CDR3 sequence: CASSENGKVETQYF. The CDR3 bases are TGCGCCAGCAGTGAGAACGGGAAGGTAGAGACCCAGTACTTC.

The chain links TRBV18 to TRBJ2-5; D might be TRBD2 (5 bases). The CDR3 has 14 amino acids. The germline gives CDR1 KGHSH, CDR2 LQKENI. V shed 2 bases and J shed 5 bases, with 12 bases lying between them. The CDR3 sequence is CASSPVGGGETQYF. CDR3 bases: TGTGCCAGCTCACCAGTTGGAGGTGGGGAGACCCAGTACTTC. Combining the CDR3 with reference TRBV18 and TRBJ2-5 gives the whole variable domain NAGVMQNPRHLVRRRGQEARLRCSPMKGHSHVYWYRQLPEEGLKFMVYLQKENIIDESGMPKERFSAEFPKEGPSILRIQQVVRGDSAAYFCASSPVGGGETQYFGPGTRLLVL.

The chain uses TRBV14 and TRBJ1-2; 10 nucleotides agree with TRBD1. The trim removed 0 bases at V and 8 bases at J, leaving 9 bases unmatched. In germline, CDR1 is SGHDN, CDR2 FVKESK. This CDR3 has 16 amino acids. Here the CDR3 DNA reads TGTGCCAGCAGCCAAGATCTCCCAGGGACAGGGGACGGCTACACCTTC. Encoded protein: CASSQDLPGTGDGYTF.

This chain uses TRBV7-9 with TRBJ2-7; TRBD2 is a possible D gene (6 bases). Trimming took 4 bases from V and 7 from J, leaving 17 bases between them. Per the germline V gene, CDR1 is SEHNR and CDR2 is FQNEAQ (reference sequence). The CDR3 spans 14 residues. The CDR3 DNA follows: TGTGCCAGCAGCTCGTGGGACGCCCGGGGGGAGCAGTACTTC. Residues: CASSSWDARGEQYF. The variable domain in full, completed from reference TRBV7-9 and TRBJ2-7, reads DTGVSQNPRHKITKRGQNVTFRCDPISEHNRLYWYRQTLGQGPEFLTYFQNEAQLEKSRLLSDRFSAERPKGSFSTLEIQRTEQGDSAMYLCASSSWDARGEQYFGPGTRLTVT.

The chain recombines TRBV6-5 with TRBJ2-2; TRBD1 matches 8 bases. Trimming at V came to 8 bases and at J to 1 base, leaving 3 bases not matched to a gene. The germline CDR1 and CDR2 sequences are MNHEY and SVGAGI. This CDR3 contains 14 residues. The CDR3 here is CASAGTGNTGELFF. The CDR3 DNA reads TGTGCCAGCGCCGGGACAGGGAACACCGGGGAGCTGTTTTTT.

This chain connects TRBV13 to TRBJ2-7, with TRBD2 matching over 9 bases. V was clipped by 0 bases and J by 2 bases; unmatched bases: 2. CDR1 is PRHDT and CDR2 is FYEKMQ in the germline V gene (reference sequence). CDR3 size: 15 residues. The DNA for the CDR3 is TGTGCCAGCAGCTTAGGGCCTAGCGGGACCTACGAGCAGTACTTC. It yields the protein CASSLGPSGTYEQYF.

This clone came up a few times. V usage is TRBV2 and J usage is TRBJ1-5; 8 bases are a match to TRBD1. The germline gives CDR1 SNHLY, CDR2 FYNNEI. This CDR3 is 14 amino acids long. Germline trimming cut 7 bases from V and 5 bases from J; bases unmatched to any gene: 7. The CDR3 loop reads CASTRQGRDQPQHF. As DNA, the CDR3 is TGTGCCAGCACCCGACAGGGGCGGGATCAGCCCCAGCATTTT.

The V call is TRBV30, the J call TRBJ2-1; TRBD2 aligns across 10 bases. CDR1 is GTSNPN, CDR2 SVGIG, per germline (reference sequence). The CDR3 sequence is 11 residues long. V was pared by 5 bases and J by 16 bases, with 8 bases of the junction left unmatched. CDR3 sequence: CAWGRASGRFF. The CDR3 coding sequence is TGTGCCTGGGGAAGGGCTAGCGGGAGATTCTTC. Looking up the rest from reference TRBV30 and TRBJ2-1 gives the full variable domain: SQTIHQWPATLVQPVGSPLSLECTVEGTSNPNLYWYRQAAGRGLQLLFYSVGIGQISSEVPQNLSASRPQDRQFILSSKKLLLSDSGFYLCAWGRASGRFFGPGTRLTVL.

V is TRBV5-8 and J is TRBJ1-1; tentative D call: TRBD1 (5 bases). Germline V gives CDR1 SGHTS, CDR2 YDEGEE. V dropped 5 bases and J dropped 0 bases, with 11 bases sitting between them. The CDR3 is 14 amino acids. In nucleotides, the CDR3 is TGTGCCAGCAGTATAGGGGTCCTGAACACTGAAGCTTTCTTT. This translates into CASSIGVLNTEAFF.

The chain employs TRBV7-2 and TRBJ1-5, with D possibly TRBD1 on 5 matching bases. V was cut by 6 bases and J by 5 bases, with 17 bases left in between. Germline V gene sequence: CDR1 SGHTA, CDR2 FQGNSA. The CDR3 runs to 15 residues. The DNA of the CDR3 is TGTGCCAGCAGTCTTCAGGGAGGGGTCGATCAGCCCCAGCATTTT. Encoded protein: CASSLQGGVDQPQHF.

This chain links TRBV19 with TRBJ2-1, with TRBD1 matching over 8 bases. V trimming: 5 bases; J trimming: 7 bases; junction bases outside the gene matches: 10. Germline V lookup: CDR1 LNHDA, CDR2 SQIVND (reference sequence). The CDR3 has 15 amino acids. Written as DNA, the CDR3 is TGTGCCAGTAGTTCAGGGCAGGGGGCAGGGAATGAGCAGTTCTTC. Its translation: CASSSGQGAGNEQFF. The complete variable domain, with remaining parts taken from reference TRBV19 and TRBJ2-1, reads DGGITQSPKYLFRKEGQNVTLSCEQNLNHDAMYWYRQDPGQGLRLIYYSQIVNDFQKGDIAEGYSVSREKKESFPLTVTSAQKNPTAFYLCASSSGQGAGNEQFFGPGTRLTVL.

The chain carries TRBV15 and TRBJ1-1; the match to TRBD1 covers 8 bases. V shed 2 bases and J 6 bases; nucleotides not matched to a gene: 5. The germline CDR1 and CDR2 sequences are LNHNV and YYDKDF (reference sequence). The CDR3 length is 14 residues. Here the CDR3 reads CATSRQGAGAEAFF. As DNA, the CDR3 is TGTGCCACCAGCAGACAGGGGGCAGGAGCTGAAGCTTTCTTT.

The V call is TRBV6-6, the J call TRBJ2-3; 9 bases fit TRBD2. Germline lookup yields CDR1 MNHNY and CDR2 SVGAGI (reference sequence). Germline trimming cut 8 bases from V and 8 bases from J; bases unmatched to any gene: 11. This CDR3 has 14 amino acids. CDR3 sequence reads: CASATSGDIGTQYF. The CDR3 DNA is TGTGCCAGCGCGACTAGCGGAGACATAGGTACGCAGTATTTT.

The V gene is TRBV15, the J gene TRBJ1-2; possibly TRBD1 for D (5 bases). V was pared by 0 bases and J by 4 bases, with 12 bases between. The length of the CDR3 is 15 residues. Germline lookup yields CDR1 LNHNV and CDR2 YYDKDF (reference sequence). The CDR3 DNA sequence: TGTGCCACCAGCAGAGAGACGAAGGGACTCTATGGCTACACCTTC. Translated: CATSRETKGLYGYTF.

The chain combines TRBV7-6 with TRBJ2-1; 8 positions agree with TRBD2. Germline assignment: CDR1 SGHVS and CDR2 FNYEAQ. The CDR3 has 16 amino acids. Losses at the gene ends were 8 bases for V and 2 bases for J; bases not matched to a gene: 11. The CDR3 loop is CASHRGGGGTYNEQFF. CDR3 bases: TGTGCCAGCCATCGTGGTGGCGGGGGGACCTACAATGAGCAGTTCTTC.

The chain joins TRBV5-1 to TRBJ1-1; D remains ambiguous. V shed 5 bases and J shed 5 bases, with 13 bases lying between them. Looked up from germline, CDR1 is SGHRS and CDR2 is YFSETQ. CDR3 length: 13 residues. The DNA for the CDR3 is TGCGCCAGCAGAGGAGGCGGGGAGACTGAAGCTTTCTTT. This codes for CASRGGGETEAFF.

The CDR3, as DNA: TGTGCCAGCAGCTTAGCAGGGGGACTAGCGGGAGGGAGCTCCTACGAGCAGTACTTC. Protein sequence: CASSLAGGLAGGSSYEQYF. The V call is TRBV7-2, the J call TRBJ2-7, with TRBD2 matching 16 bases. V lost 0 bases to trimming and J lost 0 bases; unmatched junction nucleotides: 5. Germline lookup yields CDR1 SGHTA and CDR2 FQGNSA. CDR3 size: 19 residues.

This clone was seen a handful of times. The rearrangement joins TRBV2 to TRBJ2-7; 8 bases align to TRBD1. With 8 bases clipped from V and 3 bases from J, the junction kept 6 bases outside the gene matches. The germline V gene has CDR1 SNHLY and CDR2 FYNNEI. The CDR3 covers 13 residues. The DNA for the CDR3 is TGTGCCAGCCGGACAGGGACCATCTACGAGCAGTACTTC. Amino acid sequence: CASRTGTIYEQYF. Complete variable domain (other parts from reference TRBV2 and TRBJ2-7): EPEVTQTPSHQVTQMGQEVILRCVPISNHLYFYWYRQILGQKVEFLVSFYNNEISEKSEIFDDQFSVERPDGSNFTLKIRSTKLEDSAMYFCASRTGTIYEQYFGPGTRLTVT.